The T cell receptor (beta chain) described here comes from a study of T-cell memory formation after mild COVID-19. This clonotype appeared a few times. The TCR alpha and TCR beta cDNA libraries, bearing sample barcodes and UMIs, were generated by 5'RACE using constant-segment primers. TCRdb re-called the 5' RACE reads with MiXCR, one entry per CDR3 protein. This table holds about 470,000 distinct CDR3 sequences, around a quarter found once. J lost 2 bases, V lost 6 bases, and 3 bases had no gene match. This CDR3 has 13 amino acids. Germline loops: CDR1 ENHRY, CDR2 SYGVKD. The chain combines TRBV10-3 with TRBJ1-2; 7 bases fit TRBD1. The sequenced material came from PBMCs or a T cell subset sorted from them (not recorded which). The origin of this receptor is an adult woman who had mild COVID-19 (a few samples of this study predate the infection). Cell type and time point are not known. Here the CDR3 reads CAISPGQNYGYTF. CDR3 in DNA: TGTGCCATCAGCCCGGGACAGAACTATGGCTACACCTTC.